This TCR beta chain derives from a study of OX40 agonist ivuxolimab in advanced cancers. Findings and limits, study-wide: Some patients who did not respond also had low normalized T-cell clonal expansion.

Data came from immunoSEQ multiplex PCR; TCRdb stores just in-frame clones and leaves some out. In the table there are around 38,000 clones, approximately 86% of which are singletons. This clone was observed once. The antigen is unknown. This clonotype was obtained from an adult with an advanced solid tumor such as melanoma, head and neck, liver or kidney cancer. The sample here was CD4+ or CD8+ T cells sorted from blood, taken in a trial of the OX40 agonist ivuxolimab.

The CDR3 nucleotides are TGCGCCAGCAGCTTGTATCAGGTCGCCCACACTGAAGCTTTCTTT. Residues: CASSLYQVAHTEAFF. The rearrangement uses TRBV5-1 and TRBJ1-1; D not resolved. This CDR3 spans 15 amino acids. Germline CDR1 reads SGHRS; CDR2 reads YFSETQ. V lost 1 base to trimming and J lost 3 bases, with 13 bases between them. The complete variable domain, with remaining parts taken from reference TRBV5-1 and TRBJ1-1, reads KAGVTQTPRYLIKTRGQQVTLSCSPISGHRSVSWYQQTPGQGLQFLFEYFSETQRNKGNFPGRFSGRQFSNSRSEMNVSTLELGDSALYLCASSLYQVAHTEAFFGQGTRLTVV.